This T cell receptor (beta chain) was retrieved from a study of CD8 T cells in Susac syndrome. Whole-study context: Eight or nine of the sequenced Susac syndrome patients were in remission, and roughly 6 had active disease.

The study's findings and limits: CD8+ clonal expansion in Susac peaked in TEMRA cells and active patients. The authors acknowledged that the study's TCR sequencing and HLA analysis involved relatively few individuals.

With respect to this clonotype: Its target is unknown.

An amount of RNA that ranged from about 0.45 to 1 ug was reverse transcribed with random hexamers. TCRdb called the immunoSEQ multiplex PCR reads again in MiXCR, with one record for every CDR3 protein. Altogether around 69,000 distinct CDR3 sequences are present, roughly 92% being singletons, with the ten largest covering around 0.45%. The TEMRA cells underwent FACS enrichment, while the CD8+ and CD4+ T cells underwent negative isolation. The origin of this receptor is a human donor with Susac syndrome. Sequenced: CD8+ T cells from PBMCs.

DNA for the CDR3: TGTGCCAGCAGTTTTGGGGGAAGGGATGAGCAGTTCTTC. Its protein product is CASSFGGRDEQFF. V and J are TRBV28 and TRBJ2-1, with D perhaps being TRBD1 or TRBD2 (5 bases each). CDR3 length: 13 amino acids. The V gene lost 3 bases and the J gene lost 8 bases, with 11 bases spanning the gap. CDR1 and CDR2 (germline): MDHEN, SYDVKM.